This T cell receptor beta chain was retrieved from a study of cytomegalovirus exposure and HLA in healthy donors. A multiplex PCR was run with 60 Vbeta primers and 13 Jbeta primers. Measured with immunoSEQ multiplex PCR; TCRdb has only the in-frame clones, and not every one. The sample includes approximately 77,000 clones, over 65% seen only once; the top ten take 3.5% to 4.5%. This CDR3 contains 16 residues. Germline loops: CDR1 LNHDA, CDR2 SQIVND (reference sequence). V trimming: 5 bases; J trimming: 7 bases; junction bases outside the gene matches: 11. On this clone: Its antigen remains unidentified.

Notes on the study in general: Common viral pathogens seemed, in a later analysis, to connect with several of the most significant clusters. One variant, a missense change in DCLRE1C, was linked in a later analysis to TCR beta V- and J-gene trimming. In vitro experiments confirmed that three CMV-associated chains were specific for CMV antigens. An assumption of roughly uniform sequencing depth across donors underlay the presence/absence analyses.

Sequencing input: PBMCs. This clonotype was sampled from a man aged 35 to 55 in good health and CMV-seronegative. This sequence joins TRBV19 and TRBJ1-6; 7 bases match TRBD1. The chain's CDR3 is CASSPLGQRENSPLHF. The DNA of the CDR3 is TGTGCCAGTAGTCCCTTGGGACAGCGAGAAAATTCACCCCTCCACTTT.